This T cell receptor (beta chain) was sequenced during a study of blood T cells in healthy people across ages. This clonotype was seen many times. Using a J-beta primer mix together with a sample-barcoded 5' primer, a second PCR was run for roughly 7 to 11 cycles. TCRdb called the 5' RACE reads again in MiXCR, with one record for every CDR3 protein. Seen here are hundreds of thousands of distinct CDR3 sequences, 20% to 25% observed once, and the top ten hold roughly 3.6%. The CDR3 runs 12 residues. CDR1 SGHTA and CDR2 FQGNSA come from the germline V gene. The V gene lost 2 bases and the J gene lost 9 bases, with 8 bases spanning the gap.

J is TRBJ2-1 and V is TRBV7-2; no firm D call. The specimen was blood. This clonotype was sampled from a man between 65 and 85 years old in good health. The CDR3 sequence is CASSLILPEQFF. The CDR3 nucleotides read TGTGCCAGCAGCTTAATCTTGCCTGAGCAGTTCTTC.